The 3 T cell receptor beta chains given below trace back to one sample, sequenced in a study of cytomegalovirus exposure and HLA in healthy donors. The PCR had 60 Vbeta and 13 Jbeta primers. Sequencing was performed with immunoSEQ multiplex PCR; in TCRdb, only in-frame clones are kept and a portion is missing. The table lists approximately 160,000 clones, roughly four fifths of them singletons. The sequenced material came from PBMCs. Receptors originate from a woman between 40 and 55 years old in good health and CMV-seronegative.

The V call is TRBV27, the J call TRBJ2-3; 10 nucleotides match TRBD2. The CDR3 totals 20 residues. The V and J ends lost 6 bases and 1 base, in that order; junction bases with no gene match: 19. Germline-derived CDR1 and CDR2 are MNHEY and SMNVEV (reference sequence). CDR3 amino acids: CASSTKREGRSGSRTDTQYF. CDR3 bases: TGTGCCAGCAGCACTAAGCGGGAGGGCCGTTCCGGTTCCCGCACAGATACGCAGTATTTT.

The rearrangement uses TRBV9 and TRBJ1-2; TRBD1 matches at 9 bases. The V and J ends lost 4 bases and 7 bases, in that order; junction bases with no gene match: 11. CDR1 and CDR2 (germline): SGDLS, YYNGEE. This CDR3 contains 15 residues. CDR3 DNA: TGTGCCAGCAGCCCGACGACAGGGGGGAGAGGTGGCTACACCTTC. Its translation: CASSPTTGGRGGYTF.

The chain uses TRBV14 and TRBJ1-2, with unresolved D. The CDR3 totals 14 residues. Looked up from germline, CDR1 is SGHDN and CDR2 is FVKESK. V shed 4 bases and J shed 8 bases, with 17 bases lying between them. CDR3 residues: CASSPLVGAQGYTF. The CDR3 DNA sequence: TGTGCCAGCAGCCCACTAGTGGGTGCACAGGGCTACACCTTC.